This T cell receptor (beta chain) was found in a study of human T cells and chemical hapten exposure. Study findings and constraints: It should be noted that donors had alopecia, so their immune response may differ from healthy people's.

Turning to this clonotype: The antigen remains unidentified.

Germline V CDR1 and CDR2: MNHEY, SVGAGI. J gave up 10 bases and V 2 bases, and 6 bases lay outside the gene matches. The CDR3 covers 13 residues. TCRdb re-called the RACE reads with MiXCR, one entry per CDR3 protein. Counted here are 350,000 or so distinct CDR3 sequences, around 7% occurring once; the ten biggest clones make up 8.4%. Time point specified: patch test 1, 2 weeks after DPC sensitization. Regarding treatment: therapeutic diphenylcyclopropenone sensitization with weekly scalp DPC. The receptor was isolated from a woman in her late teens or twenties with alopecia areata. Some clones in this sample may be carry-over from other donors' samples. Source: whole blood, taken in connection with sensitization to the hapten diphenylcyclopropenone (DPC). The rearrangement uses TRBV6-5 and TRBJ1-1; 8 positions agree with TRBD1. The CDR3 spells CASSYGDRSSAFF. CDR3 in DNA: TGTGCCAGCAGTTACGGGGACAGGTCCTCAGCTTTCTTT.